Each of the 13 T cell receptor beta chains below was sequenced from the same sample in a study of regulatory and conventional T cells in RAG deficiency. The sorted conventional CD4+ T cells were CD25-low and CD127-high, with genomic DNA sequenced. Profiling relied on immunoSEQ multiplex PCR, and the TCRdb table lists in-frame clones only, not all of them. This table has roughly 35,000 clones, 60% to 85% appearing once. These data were also filed under a second study, of regulatory T cells. That study adds: The primer mix had 52 TRBV and 13 TRBJ primers.

Sample: CD4+ effector T cells sorted from blood. The receptors come from a human donor in good health.

The gene calls are TRBV9 and TRBJ1-1, with D possibly matching TRBD1 (6 bases). Trimming left V 4 bases short and J 0 bases short, with 13 bases between. Germline V CDR1 and CDR2: SGDLS, YYNGEE. The CDR3 runs 15 residues. The CDR3 loop is CASSPQTGLNTEAFF. For the CDR3, the DNA is TGTGCCAGCAGCCCCCAGACAGGACTGAACACTGAAGCTTTCTTT. Variable domain in full (rest from reference TRBV9 and TRBJ1-1): DSGVTQTPKHLITATGQRVTLRCSPRSGDLSVYWYQQSLDQGLQFLIQYYNGEERAKGNILERFSAQQFPDLHSELNLSSLELGDSALYFCASSPQTGLNTEAFFGQGTRLTVV.

The V and J genes are TRBV5-1 and TRBJ1-6, with TRBD1 matching over 7 bases. Germline trimming cut 0 bases from V and 4 bases from J; bases unmatched to any gene: 4. Per germline, CDR1 SGHRS and CDR2 YFSETQ. The CDR3 has 16 residues. The CDR3 loop reads CASSLAGTAYNSPLHF. The CDR3 DNA follows: TGCGCCAGCAGCTTGGCCGGGACAGCATATAATTCACCCCTCCACTTT.

The chain combines TRBV9 with TRBJ2-7, with no clear D. Germline V gene data show CDR1 as SGDLS and CDR2 as YYNGEE. The V end lost 0 bases, the J end lost 6 bases, and 10 bases lay between the germline ends. CDR3 length equals 13 residues. CDR3: CASSVVPGTEQYF. The CDR3 bases are TGTGCCAGCAGCGTAGTTCCAGGCACCGAGCAGTACTTC. Full variable domain (outside the CDR3, taken from reference TRBV9 and TRBJ2-7): DSGVTQTPKHLITATGQRVTLRCSPRSGDLSVYWYQQSLDQGLQFLIQYYNGEERAKGNILERFSAQQFPDLHSELNLSSLELGDSALYFCASSVVPGTEQYFGPGTRLTVT.

The CDR3 reads CASSNYLRDRGYRETQYF. The CDR3 nucleotides are TGTGCCAGCAGTAATTACCTCCGGGACAGGGGATACCGGGAGACCCAGTACTTC. The rearrangement joins TRBV25-1 to TRBJ2-5; 10 bases are a match to TRBD1. Unmatched junction bases numbered 17, after V lost 5 bases and J lost 5 bases. CDR1 is MGHDK, CDR2 SYGVNS, per germline. There are 18 residues in the CDR3.

V and J are TRBV7-8 and TRBJ1-2, with D hard to call. Germline V CDR1 and CDR2: SGHVS, FQNEAQ. The CDR3 spans 16 residues. Deletions cut 4 bases from V and 1 base from J, with 16 bases between. The CDR3, as DNA: TGTGCCAGCAGCTCTGGAGGTAGCCCTGTTAACTATGGCTACACCTTC. This sequence encodes CASSSGGSPVNYGYTF. The full variable domain, with the rest looked up from reference TRBV7-8 and TRBJ1-2, is GAGVSQSPRYKVAKRGQDVALRCDPISGHVSLFWYQQALGQGPEFLTYFQNEAQLDKSGLPSDRFFAERPEGSVSTLKIQRTQQEDSAVYLCASSSGGSPVNYGYTFGSGTRLTVV.

For the CDR3, the DNA is TGTGCCAGCAGACCCGCGGTGGGCGGGCGTGCCTACAATGAGCAGTTCTTC. Its protein product is CASRPAVGGRAYNEQFF. This sequence joins TRBV7-2 and TRBJ2-1; TRBD2 might be the D (5 bases). Germline V CDR1 and CDR2: SGHTA, FQGNSA. This CDR3 spans 17 amino acids. V lost 6 bases to trimming and J lost 2 bases, with 20 bases between them.

This clone was seen a few times. J is TRBJ1-5 and V is TRBV4-1; D call uncertain. The V and J ends lost 1 base and 5 bases respectively, with 6 bases between them. Germline-derived CDR1 and CDR2 are MGHRA and YSYEKL. The CDR3 loop spans 13 amino acids. The CDR3 loop reads CASSQGRDQPQHF. The CDR3 nucleotides are TGCGCCAGCAGCCAAGGGCGCGATCAGCCCCAGCATTTT.

The gene calls are TRBV29-1 and TRBJ2-7; D may be TRBD2 (5 bases). The CDR3 is made up of 11 amino acids. V shed 5 bases and J shed 4 bases, with 9 bases lying between them. The germline V gene encodes CDR1 SQVTM and CDR2 ANQGSEA. The CDR3 loop is CSVNREYEQYF. CDR3 DNA sequence: TGCAGCGTTAATCGGGAATACGAGCAGTACTTC.

The genes are TRBV6-4 and TRBJ1-3; TRBD1 might be the D (5 bases). The CDR3 has 16 amino acids. Germline CDR1 reads MRHNA; CDR2 reads SNTAGT. Trimming pared 8 bases from V and 0 bases from J, leaving 17 bases between. The CDR3 DNA is TGTGCCAGCGAGGGGCCCCACAGAGACTCTGGAAACACCATATATTTT. It codes for CASEGPHRDSGNTIYF.

The V gene is TRBV7-2, the J gene TRBJ1-1; D perhaps matches TRBD1 (5 bases). From germline, CDR1 is SGHTA and CDR2 FQGNSA. This CDR3 is built from 13 residues. V was shortened by 4 bases and J by 1 base, with 7 bases between the two germline ends. This CDR3 is CASSSQGNTEAFF. CDR3 sequence (DNA): TGTGCCAGCAGCTCTCAGGGGAACACTGAAGCTTTCTTT.

The chain joins TRBV7-9 to TRBJ2-7; D remains unclear. Deletions cut 3 bases from V and 0 bases from J, with 9 bases between. The CDR3 loop spans 14 amino acids. Germline V CDR1 and CDR2: SEHNR, FQNEAQ (reference sequence). The CDR3 protein is CASSLGSSSYEQYF. The DNA of the CDR3 is TGTGCCAGCAGCTTGGGCTCTAGCTCCTACGAGCAGTACTTC.

The rearrangement uses TRBV28 and TRBJ1-4, with a tentative D call TRBD1 (6 bases). CDR3 length equals 15 residues. V dropped 3 bases and J dropped 3 bases, with 11 bases sitting between them. Germline V CDR1 and CDR2: MDHEN, SYDVKM. Here the CDR3 DNA reads TGTGCCAGCAGTTTTTCAGGGGTGGCTAATGAAAAACTGTTTTTT. Translation: CASSFSGVANEKLFF.

The chain carries TRBV6-1 and TRBJ2-7, with 13 bases aligning to TRBD2. Germline V gene data show CDR1 as MNHNS and CDR2 as SASEGT. V lost 11 bases, J lost 5 bases, and 6 bases stayed unmatched. The CDR3 has 13 amino acids. The DNA of the CDR3 is TGTGCCGGCCGGACTAGCGGGGGCCACGAGCAGTACTTC. Its protein is CAGRTSGGHEQYF.